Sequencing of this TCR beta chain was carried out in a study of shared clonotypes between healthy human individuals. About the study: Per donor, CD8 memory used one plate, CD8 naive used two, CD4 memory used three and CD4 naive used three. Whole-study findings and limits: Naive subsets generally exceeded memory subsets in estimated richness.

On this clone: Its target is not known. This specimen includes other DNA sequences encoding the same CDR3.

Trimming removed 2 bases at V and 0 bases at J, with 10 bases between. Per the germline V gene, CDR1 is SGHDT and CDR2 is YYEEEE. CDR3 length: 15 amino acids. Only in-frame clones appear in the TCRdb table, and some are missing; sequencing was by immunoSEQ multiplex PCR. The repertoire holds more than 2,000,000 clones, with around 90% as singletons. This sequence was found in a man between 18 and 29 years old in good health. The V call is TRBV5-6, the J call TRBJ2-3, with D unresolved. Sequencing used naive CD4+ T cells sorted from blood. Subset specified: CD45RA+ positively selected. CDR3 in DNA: TGTGCCAGCAGCTTAGGACCAACTAGCACAGATACGCAGTATTTT. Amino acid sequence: CASSLGPTSTDTQYF.